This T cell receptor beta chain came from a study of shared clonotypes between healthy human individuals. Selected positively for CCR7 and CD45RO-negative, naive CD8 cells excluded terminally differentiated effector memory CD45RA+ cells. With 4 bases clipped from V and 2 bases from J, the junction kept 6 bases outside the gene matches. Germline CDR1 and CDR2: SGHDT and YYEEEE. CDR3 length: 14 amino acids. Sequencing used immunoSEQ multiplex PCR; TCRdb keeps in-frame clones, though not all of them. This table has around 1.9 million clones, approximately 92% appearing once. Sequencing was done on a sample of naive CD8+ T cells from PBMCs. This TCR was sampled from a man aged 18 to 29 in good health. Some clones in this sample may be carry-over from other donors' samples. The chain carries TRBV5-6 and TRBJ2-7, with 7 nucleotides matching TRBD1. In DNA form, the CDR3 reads TGTGCCAGCAGCCCAGGGACAGAAGCCTACGAGCAGTACTTC. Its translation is CASSPGTEAYEQYF. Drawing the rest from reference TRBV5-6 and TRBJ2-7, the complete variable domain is DAGVTQSPTHLIKTRGQQVTLRCSPKSGHDTVSWYQQALGQGPQFIFQYYEEEERQRGNFPDRFSGHQFPNYSSELNVNALLLGDSALYLCASSPGTEAYEQYFGPGTRLTVT.